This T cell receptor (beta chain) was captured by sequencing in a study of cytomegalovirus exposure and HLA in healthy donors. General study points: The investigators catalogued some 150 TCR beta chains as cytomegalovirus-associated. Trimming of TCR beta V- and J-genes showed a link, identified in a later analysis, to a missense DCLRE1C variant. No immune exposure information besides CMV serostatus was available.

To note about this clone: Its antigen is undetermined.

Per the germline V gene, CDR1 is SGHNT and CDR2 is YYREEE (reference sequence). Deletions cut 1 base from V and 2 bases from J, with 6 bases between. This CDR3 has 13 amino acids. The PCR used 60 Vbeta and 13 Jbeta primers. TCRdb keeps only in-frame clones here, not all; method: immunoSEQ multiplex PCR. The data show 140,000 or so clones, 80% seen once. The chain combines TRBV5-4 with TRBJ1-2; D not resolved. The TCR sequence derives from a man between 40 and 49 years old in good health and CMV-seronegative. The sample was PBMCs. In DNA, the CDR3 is TGTGCCAGCAGCTTGTCACAGAACTATGGCTACACCTTC. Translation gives CASSLSQNYGYTF. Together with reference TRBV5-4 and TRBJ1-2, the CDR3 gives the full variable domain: ETGVTQSPTHLIKTRGQQVTLRCSSQSGHNTVSWYQQALGQGPQFIFQYYREEENGRGNFPPRFSGLQFPNYSSELNVNALELDDSALYLCASSLSQNYGYTFGSGTRLTVV.